These 28 T cell receptor beta chains came from one sample sequenced in a study of monozygotic twins with inflammatory bowel disease. Reprocessing the 5' RACE reads, TCRdb reports a single entry for every CDR3 protein and omits DNA. The sample holds approximately 140,000 distinct CDR3 sequences. The sequencing sample was made of blood. These receptors came from a human donor with ulcerative colitis or Crohn's disease, or a healthy co-twin of an affected twin (not recorded which).

This sequence joins TRBV4-2 and TRBJ2-2; checking the TCRdb D call of TRBD1 is not possible without DNA. This CDR3 has 18 amino acids. From germline, CDR1 is LGHNA and CDR2 YNFKEQ. CDR3 sequence: CASILNYGTGGYTGELFF.

V and J are TRBV10-3 and TRBJ2-3. There are 15 residues in the CDR3. Germline-derived CDR1 and CDR2 are ENHRY and SYGVKD. The CDR3 sequence: CAISESSGRTDTQYF.

V usage is TRBV5-1 and J usage is TRBJ2-3; TCRdb reports TRBD2, a call that lacks DNA to check it against. The CDR3 totals 16 residues. The germline CDR1 and CDR2 sequences are SGHRS and YFSETQ. CDR3 sequence reads: CASSSGGGPGTDTQYF.

The chain is built from TRBV27 and TRBJ2-7; no DNA is available, so the TRBD1 call from TCRdb remains unchecked. CDR1 is MNHEY, CDR2 SMNVEV, per germline (reference sequence). The CDR3 is 14 amino acids. The CDR3 is CASSGTGFSYEQYF.

V gene TRBV7-6 combines with J gene TRBJ2-1; TCRdb gives TRBD1 as the D gene, but with no DNA this cannot be confirmed. The CDR3 runs to 16 residues. Germline values: CDR1 SGHVS, CDR2 FNYEAQ. The CDR3 loop reads CASSLPGQGGFGEQFF.

The chain recombines TRBV5-1 with TRBJ2-1; the TRBD1 assignment by TCRdb is unverifiable without DNA. CDR3 length equals 17 residues. Germline V gives CDR1 SGHRS, CDR2 YFSETQ. CDR3 in amino acids: CASSPQDGGRLLNEQFF.

The chain recombines TRBV20-1 with TRBJ2-5; TCRdb calls TRBD1, which cannot be checked without DNA. The CDR3 has 13 amino acids. The germline gives CDR1 DFQATT, CDR2 SNEGSKA (reference sequence). CDR3 sequence: CSAGYREKETQYF.

The chain recombines TRBV12-3 or TRBV12-4 with TRBJ1-3; TCRdb calls TRBD1, which cannot be checked without DNA. The CDR3 is 15 amino acids. The CDR3 sequence is CASTKSDSTADTIYF.

This rearrangement joins TRBV20-1 to TRBJ1-4; TCRdb's D gene call, TRBD1, goes unchecked for lack of DNA. The length of the CDR3 is 14 residues. Germline loops: CDR1 DFQATT, CDR2 SNEGSKA (reference sequence). The CDR3 sequence is CSAQPGQLGEKLFF.

The chain links TRBV5-1 to TRBJ2-1; TCRdb outputs TRBD1, but without DNA this stays unchecked. The CDR3 covers 16 residues. Germline loops: CDR1 SGHRS, CDR2 YFSETQ. CDR3 protein: CASSLLSSVTYNEQFF.

The chain joins TRBV5-1 to TRBJ2-3; TCRdb proposes TRBD1, but this gene call is untestable without DNA. The CDR3 runs to 20 residues. Germline V gene lookup returns CDR1 SGHRS and CDR2 YFSETQ. CDR3: CASSLRTGPKVPTSTDTQYF.

This chain connects TRBV20-1 to TRBJ2-3; the TCRdb call, TRBD1, lacks DNA for checking. The CDR3 runs to 17 residues. Looked up from germline, CDR1 is DFQATT and CDR2 is SNEGSKA (reference sequence). The CDR3: CSARELGTGGLTDTQYF.

The chain carries TRBV3-2 and TRBJ2-1; checking the TCRdb D call of TRBD2 is not possible without DNA. TRBV3-2 is flagged as a pseudogene. The CDR3 consists of 14 residues. CDR3 sequence: CASRPTSGGYEQFF.

The chain carries TRBV6-4 and TRBJ2-1. This CDR3 comprises 13 residues. Germline V gives CDR1 MRHNA, CDR2 SNTAGT. CDR3: CASSDLGVNEQFF.

The V gene is TRBV20-1, the J gene TRBJ2-1; the D call from TCRdb, TRBD1, cannot be confirmed without DNA. This CDR3 has 12 residues. Germline CDR1 and CDR2: DFQATT and SNEGSKA (reference sequence). Here the CDR3 reads CGGRWEYNEQFF.

This sequence joins TRBV18 and TRBJ2-6; TCRdb indicates TRBD1, and absent DNA this call remains unverified. The CDR3 runs 17 residues. Germline assignment: CDR1 KGHSH and CDR2 LQKENI. CDR3 sequence reads: CASSPATGGSGANVLTF.

V is TRBV11-2 and J is TRBJ2-7; TCRdb outputs TRBD2, but without DNA this stays unchecked. Germline lookup yields CDR1 SGHAT and CDR2 FQNNGV. This CDR3 comprises 17 residues. This CDR3 reads CASSHPGTSGGAYEQYF.

The chain recombines TRBV6-1 with TRBJ1-6. From germline, CDR1 is MNHNS and CDR2 SASEGT. The CDR3 is made up of 15 amino acids. This CDR3 reads CASSEAPGPLSPLHF.

The chain combines TRBV7-8 with TRBJ1-4; TCRdb gives TRBD1 as the D gene, but with no DNA this cannot be confirmed. The CDR3 runs 16 residues. From germline, CDR1 is SGHVS and CDR2 FQNEAQ. CDR3 sequence reads: CASSFRGQATNEKLFF.

The chain combines TRBV7-3 with TRBJ1-1. Germline assignment: CDR1 SGHTA and CDR2 FQGTGA. This CDR3 is 14 amino acids long. The CDR3 sequence is CASSSQGDNTEAFF.

V is TRBV6-2 or TRBV6-3 and J is TRBJ2-5; TCRdb designates TRBD1, a call that cannot be tested without DNA. Per the germline V gene, CDR1 is MNHEY and CDR2 is SVGEGT. CDR3 length: 15 amino acids. The CDR3 reads CASSYAPTPWETQYF.

The genes are TRBV25-1 and TRBJ2-7; the D call of TRBD2 rests on TCRdb alone, since no DNA is present to check it. The germline gives CDR1 MGHDK, CDR2 SYGVNS. CDR3 length: 14 amino acids. The CDR3 spells CASSDLAGSYEQYF.

The CDR3 sequence is CATSTGPVNTEAFF. The rearrangement uses TRBV24-1 and TRBJ1-1. Germline loops: CDR1 KGHDR, CDR2 SFDVKD. This CDR3 is 14 amino acids long.

The rearrangement uses TRBV12-3 or TRBV12-4 and TRBJ1-2; there is no DNA to check the TCRdb D call of TRBD1. The CDR3 is 17 amino acids. This CDR3 reads CASNPGGGDGANYGYTF.

The rearrangement joins TRBV3-1 to TRBJ1-2; the TRBD1 assignment by TCRdb is unverifiable without DNA. This CDR3 has 18 amino acids. CDR1 is LGHDT, CDR2 YNNKEL, per germline (reference sequence). This chain's CDR3 is CASSQAVRGRASDYGYTF.

The V gene is TRBV5-6, the J gene TRBJ1-2. The V gene's germline CDR1 is SGHDT and CDR2 YYEEEE. The CDR3 loop spans 13 amino acids. The CDR3 sequence: CASSPTPNYGYTF.

The chain's CDR3 is CASSFLAGGDYGYTF. The chain couples TRBV12-3 or TRBV12-4 to TRBJ1-2; absent DNA, TCRdb's TRBD1 call cannot be checked. This CDR3 spans 15 amino acids.

The chain is built from TRBV9 and TRBJ2-5; the D gene TCRdb calls, TRBD2, cannot be checked with no DNA. The germline V gene encodes CDR1 SGDLS and CDR2 YYNGEE. CDR3 length: 13 amino acids. CDR3 in amino acids: CASSVLASATQYF.